These T cell receptor beta chains were read from a single sample in a study of a mutant IDH1 vaccine in newly diagnosed glioma. No antigens are known for them. The repertoire was sequenced with immunoSEQ multiplex PCR; TCRdb's copy has only in-frame clones and lacks some. Here the sample spans approximately 50,000 clones, around 86% being singletons. Sequenced here: PBMCs, sampled from a glioma patient whose treatment included an IDH1 peptide vaccine. The receptors were gathered from a woman aged 50 to 60 with glioma. The CDR3 runs from the conserved cysteine through the conserved F or W. A D gene is named only where the DNA matches it firmly. Some rows have no size entry. The others give once, few or many, or a class for an expanded clone.

clone_size	d_call	j_call	v_call	cdr3_nt	cdr3_aa
NA	NA	TRBJ1-2	TRBV15	TGTGCCACCAGCAGAGAGGCCTTCTTGACAGCTGGCTATGGCTACACCTTC	CATSREAFLTAGYGYTF
NA	TRBD1	TRBJ2-5	TRBV7-2	TGTGCCAGCAGCCCGACAGGGGGCGGAGAGACCCAGTACTTC	CASSPTGGGETQYF
NA	NA	TRBJ1-6	TRBV11-3	TGTGCCAGCAGTCCTCCGGGGGGATCACCCCTCCACTTT	CASSPPGGSPLHF
NA	NA	TRBJ2-2	TRBV2	TGTGCCAGCAGGCCGAGGGGGGGGTACGGGGAGCTGTTTTTT	CASRPRGGYGELFF
NA	TRBD1	TRBJ1-2	TRBV30	TGTGCCTGGAACTTGGGACAGGACTATGGCTACACCTTC	CAWNLGQDYGYTF
NA	NA	TRBJ1-1	TRBV6-5	TGTGCCAGCAGCACGCGGTCCGCTTTGAACACTGAAGCTTTCTTT	CASSTRSALNTEAFF
NA	NA	TRBJ1-3	TRBV2	TGTGCCAGCAGTGAAGCCGGAAACACCATATATTTT	CASSEAGNTIYF
NA	TRBD2	TRBJ2-5	TRBV5-5	TGTGCCAGCAGCTTGATAGCGGGGGGTGCGGAGACCCAGTACTTC	CASSLIAGGAETQYF
NA	TRBD1	TRBJ2-7	TRBV18	TGTGCCAGCTCACCGACGGACAGGCGGGACGAGCAGTACTTC	CASSPTDRRDEQYF
once	NA	TRBJ2-5	TRBV9	TGTGCCAGCAGCGTAGTATGGGGGGCCGAAGAGACCCAGTACTTC	CASSVVWGAEETQYF
once	TRBD2	TRBJ2-5	TRBV6-1	TGTGCCAGCTGGCCAGGGAGGGAGGAAGAGACCCAGTACTTC	CASWPGREEETQYF
NA	NA	TRBJ1-1	TRBV7-9	TGTGCCAGCAGGAGAAGATTCCTGGGGAACACTGAAGCTTTCTTT	CASRRRFLGNTEAFF
NA	NA	TRBJ2-5	TRBV9	TGTGCCAGCAGCGTATCAATATCCCAAGAGACCCAGTACTTC	CASSVSISQETQYF
few	NA	TRBJ1-5	TRBV5-4	TGTGCCAGCAGCTCTGGGGACACTCCCCAGGCCCAGCATTTT	CASSSGDTPQAQHF
once	NA	TRBJ1-2	TRBV7-9	TGTGCCAGCAGCTCCACGTTGTGGGGCTACACCTTC	CASSSTLWGYTF
NA	NA	TRBJ2-3	TRBV9	TGTGCCAGCAGCTCCCGCGGGACAGGCACAGATACGCAGTATTTT	CASSSRGTGTDTQYF
once	NA	TRBJ2-2	TRBV6-5	TGTGCCAGCAGTTCCCTCATTACCGACAGCGGGGAGCTGTTTTTT	CASSSLITDSGELFF
NA	NA	TRBJ2-2	TRBV29-1	TGCAGCGTCAGGGTGGGTCCGAACACCGGGGAGCTGTTTTTT	CSVRVGPNTGELFF
NA	TRBD2	TRBJ2-3	TRBV9	TGTGCCAGCAGCGCTAGCGGGGGGGTTCGACGGACGCAGTATTTT	CASSASGGVRRTQYF